Below, 24 T cell receptor beta chains from the same sample are listed, as sequenced in a study of Graves' ophthalmopathy and Graves' hyperthyroidism. The study amplified TCR beta CDR3 regions using RNA transcripts. A first-round RT-PCR used HTBI primers, followed by a second-round multiplex PCR. TCRdb reprocessed the multiplex PCR reads via MiXCR and lists one record per CDR3 protein. The table includes about 380,000 distinct CDR3 sequences, roughly 15% detected once. Sequenced input: peripheral blood. The receptors come from a woman aged 18-29 years with stable Graves' hyperthyroidism.

At least ten counts were recorded for this clonotype. This chain links TRBV6-2 or TRBV6-3 with TRBJ1-2; D unclear. The V and J ends lost 6 bases and 3 bases respectively, with 5 bases between them. Germline V CDR1 and CDR2: MNHEY, SVGEGT. The CDR3 runs 11 residues. CDR3 amino acids: CASSSDYGYTF. The CDR3 region has the DNA TGTGCCAGCAGCTCGGACTATGGCTACACCTTC.

The chain recombines TRBV7-2 with TRBJ1-2; D unclear. Between the trimmed V and J ends, which lost 2 bases and 3 bases, there was a span of 10 bases. Germline-derived CDR1 and CDR2 are SGHTA and FQGNSA. This CDR3 has 14 amino acids. CDR3 residues: CASSLNGGDYGYTF. The CDR3 coding sequence is TGTGCCAGCAGCTTAAATGGTGGTGACTATGGCTACACCTTC.

Concerning this clonotype: This may be a read error, as it is one base from a much larger clone. The CDR3 reads CASSLRSVSTEACF. DNA for the CDR3: TGTGCCAGCAGCCTCCGGAGCGTTAGCACTGAAGCTTGCTTT. This rearrangement joins TRBV7-2 to TRBJ1-1; D is ambiguous. The CDR3 extends over 14 amino acids. Germline CDR1 and CDR2: SGHTA and FQGNSA.

There are many counts of this clonotype. The chain links TRBV19 to TRBJ1-2, with D maybe TRBD1 (5 bases). The length of the CDR3 is 16 residues. V lost 7 bases and J lost 4, with 22 bases in between. Germline V CDR1 and CDR2: LNHDA, SQIVND (reference sequence). The DNA for the CDR3 is TGTGCCAGTACCCCCAGGGCGGACCGATCTATCTATGGCTACACCTTC. Protein product: CASTPRADRSIYGYTF.

The DNA for the CDR3 is TGTGCCAGCAGTTACTGGGGTACGGGGCTTTCCGGCGGGGAGCTGTTTTTT. This translates into CASSYWGTGLSGGELFF. V usage is TRBV6-5 and J usage is TRBJ2-2, with D perhaps TRBD1 or TRBD2 (5 bases each). This CDR3 region has 17 residues. V lost 1 base, J lost 7 bases, and 19 bases lay in between. Germline CDR1 and CDR2: MNHEY and SVGAGI.

The chain recombines TRBV20-1 with TRBJ1-2; the D gene is possibly TRBD1 (5 bases). This CDR3 has 13 amino acids. Germline CDR1 reads DFQATT; CDR2 reads SNEGSKA (reference sequence). Trimming removed 4 bases from V and 5 bases from J, with 14 bases in between. In DNA, the CDR3 is TGCAGTGCTACAACCGGGACGCAATATGGCTACACCTTC. The encoded protein is CSATTGTQYGYTF.

There are many counts of this clonotype. At one end, the junction sequence differs from germline, possibly due to a read error. The rearrangement joins TRBV5-1 to TRBJ1-1, with 11 bases aligning to TRBD1. The CDR3 length is 13 residues. Germline V gene sequence: CDR1 SGHRS, CDR2 YFSETQ. The CDR3 nucleotides read TGTGCCAGCAGTTTGGGACAGGGGGCTGAAGCTTTCTTT. This gives the protein CASSLGQGAEAFF. Full variable domain (remainder filled in from reference TRBV5-1 and TRBJ1-1): KAGVTQTPRYLIKTRGQQVTLSCSPISGHRSVSWYQQTPGQGLQFLFEYFSETQRNKGNFPGRFSGRQFSNSRSEMNVSTLELGDSALYLCASSLGQGAEAFFGQGTRLTVV.

This chain links TRBV3-1 with TRBJ1-2; D might be TRBD1 (5 bases). V dropped 6 bases and J dropped 7 bases, with 12 bases sitting between them. Germline values: CDR1 LGHDT, CDR2 YNNKEL (reference sequence). The CDR3 length is 12 residues. The CDR3, as DNA: TGTGCCAGCAGACAGACAGTGGGTGGCTACACCTTC. Amino acids: CASRQTVGGYTF.

Ten or more counts support this clonotype. The chain carries TRBV12-3 or TRBV12-4 and TRBJ2-7; either TRBD1 or TRBD2 may supply D (5 bases each). Trimming cost V 1 base and J 5 bases, with 9 bases left between them. This CDR3 has 13 residues. This chain's CDR3 is CASSLGDVDEQYF. The CDR3 coding sequence is TGTGCCAGCAGTTTAGGGGACGTTGACGAGCAGTACTTC.

This clonotype appeared a few times. The chain combines TRBV9 with TRBJ2-5; TRBD2 matches at 9 bases. With 4 bases clipped from V and 3 bases from J, the junction kept 10 bases outside the gene matches. Per germline, CDR1 SGDLS and CDR2 YYNGEE. The CDR3 consists of 16 residues. The CDR3 loop is CASSISHGGGEETQYF. CDR3 nucleotides: TGTGCCAGCAGCATAAGCCACGGCGGGGGGGAAGAGACCCAGTACTTC.

This chain links TRBV19 with TRBJ1-1; TRBD1 is a possible D gene (5 bases). Germline values: CDR1 LNHDA, CDR2 SQIVND (reference sequence). The CDR3 runs 13 residues. Trimming took off 8 bases at V and 1 base at J, with 11 bases between the two ends. Here the CDR3 DNA reads TGTGCCAGTTTTTGGGGGGGGAACACTGAAGCTTTCTTT. It yields the protein CASFWGGNTEAFF.

The sample holds many counts of this clonotype. This chain uses TRBV27 with TRBJ2-7; D is uncertain. CDR1 is MNHEY and CDR2 is SMNVEV in the germline V gene (reference sequence). The CDR3 has 14 amino acids. Trimming took 4 bases from V and 2 from J, leaving 12 bases between them. This CDR3 is CASSYKPHTYEQYF. In nucleotides, the CDR3 is TGTGCCAGCAGTTACAAACCACACACCTACGAGCAGTACTTC.

This clonotype was observed at least ten times. The genes are TRBV2 and TRBJ1-1, with 7 nucleotides matching TRBD1. Germline V gene lookup returns CDR1 SNHLY and CDR2 FYNNEI. V lost 7 bases, J lost 3 bases, and 11 bases stayed unmatched. The CDR3 runs to 15 residues. The CDR3 region has the DNA TGTGCCAGCATTCGGGAGGGGGCGATTGACACTGAAGCTTTCTTT. Amino acids: CASIREGAIDTEAFF.

The chain has TRBV6-5 and TRBJ2-5; 8 bases match TRBD1. J lost 5 bases, V lost 6 bases, and 11 bases had no gene match. The CDR3 length is 15 residues. In germline, CDR1 is MNHEY, CDR2 SVGAGI. The CDR3 DNA sequence: TGTGCCAGCAGACTCGGACAGGGAATAGTGGAGACCCAGTACTTC. It yields the protein CASRLGQGIVETQYF.

The chain carries TRBV4-2 and TRBJ1-2; 7 bases align to TRBD1. J was trimmed by 8 bases and V by 0 bases; bases with no gene match: 6. Germline V CDR1 and CDR2: LGHNA, YNFKEQ. The CDR3 spans 14 residues. The CDR3 sequence: CASSQDRDSLGYTF. CDR3 DNA sequence: TGTGCCAGCAGCCAAGATCGGGACAGCCTCGGCTACACCTTC.

This clonotype was detected many times. V is TRBV27 and J is TRBJ2-7; 8 nucleotides align to TRBD1. The CDR3 is made up of 15 amino acids. Looked up from germline, CDR1 is MNHEY and CDR2 is SMNVEV (reference sequence). J gave up 6 bases and V 4 bases, and 11 bases lay outside the gene matches. DNA of the CDR3: TGTGCCAGCAGTTCCCGGACAGGGAAAGGAACCGAGCAGTACTTC. It yields the protein CASSSRTGKGTEQYF.

The chain employs TRBV28 and TRBJ2-6; 9 bases match TRBD1. Germline assignment: CDR1 MDHEN and CDR2 SYDVKM. After removal of 6 bases from V and 2 bases from J, the junction contained 8 bases not matched to a gene. This CDR3 spans 17 amino acids. CDR3 in DNA: TGTGCCAGCAGGACACCACAGGGGGCGGCTGGGGCCAACGTCCTGACTTTC. Translation: CASRTPQGAAGANVLTF.

This clonotype appeared many times. The V and J genes are TRBV7-3 and TRBJ2-2; D uncertain. The V end was cut by 0 bases, the J end by 6 bases, with 8 bases between. Germline values: CDR1 SGHTA, CDR2 FQGTGA. The CDR3 totals 14 residues. CDR3 in amino acids: CASSLTAGSGELFF. CDR3 coding DNA: TGTGCCAGCAGCTTAACGGCTGGATCCGGGGAGCTGTTTTTT. The full variable domain, with the rest looked up from reference TRBV7-3 and TRBJ2-2, is GAGVSQTPSNKVTEKGKYVELRCDPISGHTALYWYRQSLGQGPEFLIYFQGTGAADDSGLPNDRFFAVRPEGSVSTLKIQRTERGDSAVYLCASSLTAGSGELFFGEGSRLTVL.

This sequence joins TRBV12-3 or TRBV12-4 and TRBJ2-7, with 11 bases lining up with TRBD2. This CDR3 region has 12 residues. V was clipped by 8 bases and J by 5 bases; unmatched bases: 2. The CDR3 reads CASGTSGNEQYF. The CDR3 DNA sequence: TGTGCCAGCGGGACTAGCGGTAACGAGCAGTACTTC.

This clonotype was detected only a few times. V is TRBV20-1 and J is TRBJ2-7, with TRBD2 as a possible D gene (5 bases). CDR3 size: 13 residues. Looked up from germline, CDR1 is DFQATT and CDR2 is SNEGSKA (reference sequence). V lost 4 bases to trimming and J lost 0 bases, with 10 bases between them. The CDR3 here is CSATAGISYEQYF. The DNA of the CDR3 is TGCAGTGCTACAGCCGGGATCTCCTACGAGCAGTACTTC.

This clonotype was detected only a few times. The chain carries TRBV18 and TRBJ2-5; 9 bases align to TRBD1. Losses at the gene ends were 8 bases for V and 5 bases for J; bases not matched to a gene: 9. From germline, CDR1 is KGHSH and CDR2 LQKENI. This CDR3 is 14 amino acids long. CDR3 coding DNA: TGTGCCAGCACGAACAGGGGGCGAGGGGAGACCCAGTACTTC. Translation: CASTNRGRGETQYF.

This clonotype was seen many times. The chain combines TRBV5-6 with TRBJ1-3; 7 bases align to TRBD1. This CDR3 spans 16 amino acids. The V segment lost 4 bases and the J segment 0 bases; nucleotides outside the gene matches: 7. The V gene's germline CDR1 is SGHDT and CDR2 YYEEEE. CDR3 coding DNA: TGTGCCAGCAGCGTAACAGGGGAGGGCTCTGGAAACACCATATATTTT. It is translated as CASSVTGEGSGNTIYF.

The table lists this clonotype with many counts. The chain is built from TRBV27 and TRBJ1-1, with D possibly being TRBD1 (6 bases). Germline V CDR1 and CDR2: MNHEY, SMNVEV (reference sequence). The CDR3 has 14 residues. Trimming removed 2 bases at V and 3 bases at J, with 10 bases between. This chain's CDR3 is CASSLRGAHTEAFF. The CDR3 DNA reads as TGTGCCAGCAGTTTACGGGGGGCGCACACTGAAGCTTTCTTT.

This chain connects TRBV3-1 to TRBJ1-2, with 7 bases lining up with TRBD1. The CDR3 loop spans 13 amino acids. Germline assignment: CDR1 LGHDT and CDR2 YNNKEL (reference sequence). V was clipped by 7 bases and J by 8 bases; unmatched bases: 10. Here the CDR3 DNA reads TGTGCCAGCACCCAGGGGGGTGTCGGGGGCTACACCTTC. The encoded protein is CASTQGGVGGYTF.